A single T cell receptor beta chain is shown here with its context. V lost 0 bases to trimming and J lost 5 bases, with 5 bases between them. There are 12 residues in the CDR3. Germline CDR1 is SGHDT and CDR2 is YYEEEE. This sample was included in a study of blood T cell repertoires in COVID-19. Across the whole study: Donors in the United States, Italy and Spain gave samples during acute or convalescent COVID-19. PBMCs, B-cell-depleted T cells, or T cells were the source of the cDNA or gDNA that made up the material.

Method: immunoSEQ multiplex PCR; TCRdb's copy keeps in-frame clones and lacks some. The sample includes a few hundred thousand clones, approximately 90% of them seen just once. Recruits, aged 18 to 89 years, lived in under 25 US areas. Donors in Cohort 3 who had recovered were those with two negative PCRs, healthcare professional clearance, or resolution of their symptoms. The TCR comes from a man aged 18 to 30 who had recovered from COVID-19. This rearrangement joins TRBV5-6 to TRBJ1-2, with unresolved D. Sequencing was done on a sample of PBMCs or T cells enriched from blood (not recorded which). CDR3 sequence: CASSLGGYGYTF. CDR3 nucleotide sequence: TGTGCCAGCAGCTTGGGAGGTTATGGCTACACCTTC.